This T cell receptor beta chain was captured by sequencing in a study of blood T cell repertoires in COVID-19. On the study more broadly: Acute-phase and convalescent COVID-19 samples originated in the United States, Italy and Spain. PBMCs, B-cell-depleted T cells, or T cells were the source of the cDNA or gDNA that made up the material.

V was clipped by 1 base and J by 7 bases; unmatched bases: 16. The V gene's germline CDR1 is MGHRA and CDR2 YSYEKL. The CDR3 is made up of 18 amino acids. Per the study methods: Using reference gene primer amplification, nucleated cell counts were estimated. Using immunoSEQ multiplex PCR, the repertoire was profiled, and TCRdb retains in-frame clones only, with some absent. V, J and clone size are taken as reported in that table, and D and trimming were inferred from the DNA itself. This table has a few hundred thousand clones, around 84% appearing once. This clone was seen only a few times. The chain carries TRBV4-1 and TRBJ2-1; TRBD2 aligns across 7 bases. This clonotype was sampled from a woman aged 55-70 years who had recovered from COVID-19. The material sequenced was peripheral blood. Written as DNA, the CDR3 is TGCGCCAGCAGCCAAGCCCGAAGTCTCAGCGGGGACCTTAATGAGCAGTTCTTC. Encoded protein: CASSQARSLSGDLNEQFF.